A single sample is the source of the 21 T cell receptor beta chains below, sequenced in a study of PD-1 blockade in classical Hodgkin lymphoma. Time point denoted: cycle 4 day 1 (C4D1), after 6 weeks of nivolumab. With no exception, relapse followed autologous stem cell transplantation in all patients, and brentuximab vedotin exposure varied. Sequenced by immunoSEQ multiplex PCR; TCRdb stores in-frame clones only, minus some. The sample records more than 90,000 clones, 78% being singletons. This material consisted of peripheral blood mononuclear cells (PBMCs), taken before the fourth cycle of nivolumab. The receptors come from a human donor with classical Hodgkin lymphoma.

A single count supports this clone. This sequence joins TRBV7-9 and TRBJ2-7; TRBD1 matches at 7 bases. The V segment lost 5 bases and the J segment 1 base; nucleotides outside the gene matches: 11. The CDR3 has 16 amino acids. Looked up from germline, CDR1 is SEHNR and CDR2 is FQNEAQ (reference sequence). The CDR3 is CASSNTGEWFSYEQYF. The CDR3 DNA is TGTGCCAGCAGCAATACAGGGGAATGGTTTTCCTACGAGCAGTACTTC.

This rearrangement joins TRBV4-1 to TRBJ2-3, with 10 bases identical to TRBD2. The CDR3 spans 14 residues. V lost 1 base, J lost 14 bases, and 9 bases stayed unmatched. Looked up from germline, CDR1 is MGHRA and CDR2 is YSYEKL. Here the CDR3 reads CASSQVGQTSGPYF. Here the CDR3 DNA reads TGCGCCAGCAGCCAAGTTGGCCAGACTAGCGGGCCGTATTTT.

The DNA for the CDR3 is TGTGCCAGCAGGGAGTACTATGGCTACACCTTC. Translating gives CASREYYGYTF. This rearrangement joins TRBV28 to TRBJ1-2; D not certain. Germline-derived CDR1 and CDR2 are MDHEN and SYDVKM. CDR3 size: 11 residues. Trimming removed 6 bases from V and 3 bases from J, with 5 bases in between.

The V and J genes are TRBV11-3 and TRBJ2-1; 7 bases are a match to TRBD1. V lost 6 bases and J lost 8; bases outside the gene matches: 7. The V gene's germline CDR1 is SGHNT and CDR2 YENEEA. CDR3 length equals 13 residues. CDR3 sequence (DNA): TGTGCCAGCAGTCACAGGGGAATCCATGAGCAGTTCTTC. It specifies CASSHRGIHEQFF.

The CDR3 sequence is CASTGAGGSGAFF. CDR3 bases: TGTGCCAGCACGGGGGCAGGGGGCTCTGGAGCTTTCTTT. V is TRBV6-5 and J is TRBJ1-1, with 8 bases lining up with TRBD1. This CDR3 comprises 13 residues. Germline CDR1 and CDR2: MNHEY and SVGAGI. V trimming: 7 bases; J trimming: 10 bases; junction bases outside the gene matches: 11.

The V and J genes are TRBV7-8 and TRBJ2-1; no firm D call. The CDR3 has 14 residues. In germline, CDR1 is SGHVS, CDR2 FQNEAQ. Trimming took off 4 bases at V and 0 bases at J, with 7 bases between the two ends. CDR3 sequence (DNA): TGTGCCAGCAGCTCCCGGGTCTCCTACAATGAGCAGTTCTTC. This gives the protein CASSSRVSYNEQFF.

The V call is TRBV19, the J call TRBJ2-3; 11 bases are a match to TRBD2. This CDR3 has 15 amino acids. With 5 bases clipped from V and 4 bases from J, the junction kept 5 bases outside the gene matches. Per the germline V gene, CDR1 is LNHDA and CDR2 is SQIVND (reference sequence). The CDR3 loop is CASSLLAGASDTQYF. The DNA for the CDR3 is TGTGCCAGTAGTCTACTAGCGGGAGCTTCAGATACGCAGTATTTT.

This clone was detected only once. The rearrangement uses TRBV18 and TRBJ2-1; D uncertain. The CDR3 loop spans 12 amino acids. Trimming pared 8 bases from V and 9 bases from J, leaving 14 bases between. Germline V gives CDR1 KGHSH, CDR2 LQKENI. The CDR3 here is CASTAEKVEQFF. The CDR3 coding sequence is TGTGCCAGCACGGCGGAGAAGGTTGAGCAGTTCTTC.

This rearrangement joins TRBV7-9 to TRBJ2-5; 8 nucleotides align to TRBD2. Germline V gene sequence: CDR1 SEHNR, CDR2 FQNEAQ (reference sequence). The CDR3 has 14 amino acids. J lost 4 bases, V lost 6 bases, and 7 bases had no gene match. CDR3 nucleotide sequence: TGTGCCAGCAGGACTAGCGTGTCTTTAGAGACCCAGTACTTC. Translation: CASRTSVSLETQYF.

This chain links TRBV5-4 with TRBJ2-7, with 7 positions matching TRBD1. This CDR3 comprises 14 residues. V dropped 3 bases and J dropped 3; count of bases not matched to a gene: 6. CDR1 SGHNT and CDR2 YYREEE come from the germline V gene (reference sequence). CDR3 nucleotides: TGTGCCAGCAGCTCCCCGGGACAGAACTACGAGCAGTACTTC. Its protein product is CASSSPGQNYEQYF.

The gene calls are TRBV20-1 and TRBJ2-5; D unresolved. The CDR3 has 10 amino acids. With 4 bases removed from V and 5 bases from J, the gap between germline ends came to 5 bases. In germline, CDR1 is DFQATT, CDR2 SNEGSKA (reference sequence). The CDR3 coding sequence is TGCAGTGCTACCCGCGAGACCCAGTACTTC. This gives the protein CSATRETQYF.

This clone was counted once. The chain joins TRBV29-1 to TRBJ2-3; D is possibly TRBD2 (6 bases). CDR1 is SQVTM, CDR2 ANQGSEA, per germline. The V end was cut by 4 bases, the J end by 4 bases, with 18 bases between. The CDR3 extends over 15 amino acids. The CDR3 bases are TGCAGCGTTGGCTTCTTGGCTTGGGGGGCAGATACGCAGTATTTT. Translating it yields CSVGFLAWGADTQYF.

The chain combines TRBV7-9 with TRBJ2-6; TRBD1 is a possible D gene (5 bases). This CDR3 region has 16 residues. Germline CDR1 and CDR2: SEHNR and FQNEAQ (reference sequence). Trimming took off 5 bases at V and 0 bases at J, with 11 bases between the two ends. The CDR3 here is CASSVTGFSGANVLTF. As DNA, the CDR3 is TGTGCCAGCAGCGTTACAGGATTCTCTGGGGCCAACGTCCTGACTTTC.

The chain has TRBV5-6 and TRBJ2-7; D not certain. Germline loops: CDR1 SGHDT, CDR2 YYEEEE. The CDR3 is 14 residues long. V was clipped by 2 bases and J by 3 bases, with 12 bases between them. CDR3 amino acids: CASSLRYRSYEQYF. The DNA of the CDR3 is TGTGCCAGCAGCTTAAGGTACCGGAGCTACGAGCAGTACTTC.

The rearrangement uses TRBV4-2 and TRBJ1-4; 9 bases are shared with TRBD1. The V gene end was trimmed by 4 bases and the J gene end by 10 bases; junction bases not matched to a gene: 13. Looked up from germline, CDR1 is LGHNA and CDR2 is YNFKEQ. The CDR3 extends over 16 amino acids. DNA for the CDR3: TGTGCCAGCAGCCCAGATCGGGACAGGGACGTAGTAAAACTGTTTTTT. Protein: CASSPDRDRDVVKLFF.

The chain employs TRBV6-1 and TRBJ2-7; D not resolved. V was clipped by 4 bases and J by 3 bases, with 13 bases between them. Germline V CDR1 and CDR2: MNHNS, SASEGT. CDR3 length equals 14 residues. This chain's CDR3 is CASSARSGNYEQYF. CDR3 DNA sequence: TGTGCCAGCAGTGCTAGGAGTGGGAACTACGAGCAGTACTTC.

The gene calls are TRBV11-2 and TRBJ2-2, with D perhaps TRBD1 or TRBD2 (5 bases each). The germline CDR1 and CDR2 sequences are SGHAT and FQNNGV. V gave up 4 bases and J gave up 2 bases, with 14 bases separating them. This CDR3 contains 16 residues. The CDR3: CASSSGATINTGELFF. CDR3 sequence (DNA): TGTGCCAGCAGCTCCGGGGCTACGATCAACACCGGGGAGCTGTTTTTT.

This clone was observed a single time. The gene calls are TRBV5-1 and TRBJ2-3, with D tentatively TRBD1 (6 bases). Germline CDR1 and CDR2: SGHRS and YFSETQ. CDR3 size: 13 residues. V was shortened by 4 bases and J by 1 base, with 7 bases between the two germline ends. DNA of the CDR3: TGCGCCAGCAGCCCAGGGGGCACAGATACGCAGTATTTT. Residues: CASSPGGTDTQYF.

The gene calls are TRBV11-2 and TRBJ2-7, with 10 positions matching TRBD2. Germline loops: CDR1 SGHAT, CDR2 FQNNGV. This CDR3 contains 15 residues. Unmatched junction bases numbered 9, after V lost 4 bases and J lost 6 bases. In DNA, the CDR3 is TGTGCCAGCAGCTCAACCGGGACTAGCGCTTCCGAGCAGTACTTC. Its protein is CASSSTGTSASEQYF. Using reference TRBV11-2 and TRBJ2-7 for the parts outside the CDR3, the full variable domain is EAGVAQSPRYKIIEKRQSVAFWCNPISGHATLYWYQQILGQGPKLLIQFQNNGVVDDSQLPKDRFSAERLKGVDSTLKIQPAKLEDSAVYLCASSSTGTSASEQYFGPGTRLTVT.

The DNA for the CDR3 is TGTGCCAGCAGCCCCGGGACAATGGGAGAGACCCAGTACTTC. It yields the protein CASSPGTMGETQYF. This chain links TRBV11-2 with TRBJ2-5, with D possibly TRBD1 on 6 matching bases. The V and J ends lost 5 bases and 4 bases respectively, with 14 bases between them. The germline gives CDR1 SGHAT, CDR2 FQNNGV. The CDR3 is 14 amino acids.

V gene TRBV5-4 combines with J gene TRBJ2-2, with D maybe TRBD2 (7 bases). The CDR3 has 16 residues. Germline V gene data show CDR1 as SGHNT and CDR2 as YYREEE (reference sequence). V shed 2 bases and J shed 4 bases, with 15 bases lying between them. CDR3 sequence: CASSLGGRTSTGELFF. CDR3 DNA: TGTGCCAGCAGCTTAGGGGGACGGACTAGCACCGGGGAGCTGTTTTTT.